This T cell receptor beta chain stems from a study of T-cell reconstitution after alpha-beta-depleted transplantation in children. General observations from the study: It was reported that alpha-beta T cells came from several hundred expanded graft clones (about two months after transplant).

Preparation of the TCRbeta library used unique molecular identifiers. MiXCR, applied by TCRdb to the PCR reads, yields one record per CDR3 protein. Of 900,000 or so distinct CDR3 sequences detected, 15% to 20% appear once; the ten largest clones hold around 4.5%. The germline V gene has CDR1 MNHEY and CDR2 SMNVEV (reference sequence). With 0 bases removed from V and 4 bases from J, the gap between germline ends came to 13 bases. CDR3 length equals 16 residues. To note about this clonotype: The antigen remains undetermined.

The sample was PBMCs, mostly from graft donor cells, taken 360 days after TCRalphabeta/CD19-depleted stem cell transplant. The chain joins TRBV27 to TRBJ1-5; maybe TRBD1 (6 bases). This clonotype was sampled from a male patient between 10 and 17 years old who had a stem cell transplant for acute lymphoblastic leukemia, so the T cells may come from the graft donor. CDR3 sequence (DNA): TGTGCCAGCAGTTTATCGTCAGGGGCCGAAAATCAGCCCCAGCATTTT. Amino acid sequence: CASSLSSGAENQPQHF.